This T cell receptor (beta chain) was sequenced for a study of cytomegalovirus exposure and HLA in healthy donors. V dropped 6 bases and J dropped 4; count of bases not matched to a gene: 4. The CDR3 contains 14 residues. In germline, CDR1 is KGHSH, CDR2 LQKENI. Assay: immunoSEQ multiplex PCR; the TCRdb copy retains only in-frame clones and omits some. The sample has 100,000 to 150,000 clones, around 96% seen once; the top ten hold approximately 1.5%. This sequence was found in a young man in good health and CMV-seronegative. The chain has TRBV18 and TRBJ2-3; TRBD2 matches 10 bases. Sequenced sample: PBMCs. The CDR3, as DNA: TGTGCCAGCTCGACTAGCGGGCGACCAGATACGCAGTATTTT. Protein: CASSTSGRPDTQYF.